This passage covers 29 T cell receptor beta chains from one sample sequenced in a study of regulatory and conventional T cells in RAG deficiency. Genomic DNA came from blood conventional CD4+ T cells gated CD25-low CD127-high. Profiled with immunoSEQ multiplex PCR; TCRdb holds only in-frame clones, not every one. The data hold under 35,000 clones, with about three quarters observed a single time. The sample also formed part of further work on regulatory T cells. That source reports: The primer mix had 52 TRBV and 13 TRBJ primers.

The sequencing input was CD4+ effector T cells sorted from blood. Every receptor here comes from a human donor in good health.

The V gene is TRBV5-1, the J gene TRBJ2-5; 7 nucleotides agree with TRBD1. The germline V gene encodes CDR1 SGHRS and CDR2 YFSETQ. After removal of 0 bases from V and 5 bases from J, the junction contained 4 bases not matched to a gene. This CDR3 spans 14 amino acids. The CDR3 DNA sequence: TGCGCCAGCAGCTTGGTTGAGGGGGCGGAGACCCAGTACTTC. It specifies CASSLVEGAETQYF.

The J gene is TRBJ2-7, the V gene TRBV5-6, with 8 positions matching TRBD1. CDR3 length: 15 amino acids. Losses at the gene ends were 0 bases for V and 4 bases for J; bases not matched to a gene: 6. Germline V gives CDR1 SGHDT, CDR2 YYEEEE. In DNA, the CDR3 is TGTGCCAGCAGCTTGGGGTCAGGGGGCAAATACGAGCAGTACTTC. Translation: CASSLGSGGKYEQYF.

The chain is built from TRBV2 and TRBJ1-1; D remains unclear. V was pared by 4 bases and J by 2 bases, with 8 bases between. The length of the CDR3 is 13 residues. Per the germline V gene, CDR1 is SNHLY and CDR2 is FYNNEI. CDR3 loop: CASSASRNTEAFF. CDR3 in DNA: TGTGCCAGCAGTGCCTCAAGAAACACTGAAGCTTTCTTT.

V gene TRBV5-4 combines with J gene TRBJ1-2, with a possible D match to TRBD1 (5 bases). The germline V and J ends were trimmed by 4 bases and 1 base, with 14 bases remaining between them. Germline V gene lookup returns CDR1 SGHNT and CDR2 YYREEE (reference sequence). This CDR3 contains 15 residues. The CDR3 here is CASSRGGANNYGYTF. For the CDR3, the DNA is TGTGCCAGCAGCCGGGGGGGAGCGAATAACTATGGCTACACCTTC. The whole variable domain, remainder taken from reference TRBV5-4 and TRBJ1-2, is ETGVTQSPTHLIKTRGQQVTLRCSSQSGHNTVSWYQQALGQGPQFIFQYYREEENGRGNFPPRFSGLQFPNYSSELNVNALELDDSALYLCASSRGGANNYGYTFGSGTRLTVV.

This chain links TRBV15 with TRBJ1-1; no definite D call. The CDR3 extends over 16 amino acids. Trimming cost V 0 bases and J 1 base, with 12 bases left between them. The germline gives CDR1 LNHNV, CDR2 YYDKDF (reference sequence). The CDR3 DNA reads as TGTGCCACCAGCAGAGACCTCCCCGGGAGGAACACTGAAGCTTTCTTT. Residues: CATSRDLPGRNTEAFF.

CDR3 sequence: CASSLEAGYEQYF. In DNA form, the CDR3 reads TGTGCCAGCAGCTTAGAAGCAGGGTACGAGCAGTACTTC. The rearrangement joins TRBV11-3 to TRBJ2-7, with D maybe TRBD1 (5 bases). Germline CDR1 SGHNT, CDR2 YENEEA. The CDR3 loop spans 13 amino acids. With 0 bases removed from V and 4 bases from J, the gap between germline ends came to 7 bases.

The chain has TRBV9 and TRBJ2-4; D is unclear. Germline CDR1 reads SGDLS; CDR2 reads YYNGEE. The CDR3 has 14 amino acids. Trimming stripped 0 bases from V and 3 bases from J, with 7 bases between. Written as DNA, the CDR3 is TGTGCCAGCAGCGTAGTGGGTATCAAAAACATTCAGTACTTC. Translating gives CASSVVGIKNIQYF.

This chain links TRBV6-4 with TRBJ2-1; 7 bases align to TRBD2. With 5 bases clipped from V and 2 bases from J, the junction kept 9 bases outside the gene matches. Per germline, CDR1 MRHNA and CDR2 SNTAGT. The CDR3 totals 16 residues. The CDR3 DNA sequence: TGTGCCAGCAGTAGGGGTTTTCTAGCGGCCTACAATGAGCAGTTCTTC. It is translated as CASSRGFLAAYNEQFF.

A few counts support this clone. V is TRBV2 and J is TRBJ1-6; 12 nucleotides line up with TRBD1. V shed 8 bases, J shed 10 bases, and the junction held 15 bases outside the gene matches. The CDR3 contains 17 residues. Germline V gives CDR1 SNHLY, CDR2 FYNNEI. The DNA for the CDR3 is TGTGCCAGCCGAACATCCCCGGGACAGGGGGCGGAATCACCCCTCCACTTT. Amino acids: CASRTSPGQGAESPLHF.

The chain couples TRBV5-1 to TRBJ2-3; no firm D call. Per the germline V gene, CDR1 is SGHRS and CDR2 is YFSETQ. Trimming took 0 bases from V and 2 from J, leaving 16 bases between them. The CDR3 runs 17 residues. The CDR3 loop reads CASSLGHQVGNTDTQYF. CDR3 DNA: TGCGCCAGCAGCTTGGGGCACCAAGTTGGCAACACAGATACGCAGTATTTT. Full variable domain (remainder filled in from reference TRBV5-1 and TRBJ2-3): KAGVTQTPRYLIKTRGQQVTLSCSPISGHRSVSWYQQTPGQGLQFLFEYFSETQRNKGNFPGRFSGRQFSNSRSEMNVSTLELGDSALYLCASSLGHQVGNTDTQYFGPGTRLTVL.

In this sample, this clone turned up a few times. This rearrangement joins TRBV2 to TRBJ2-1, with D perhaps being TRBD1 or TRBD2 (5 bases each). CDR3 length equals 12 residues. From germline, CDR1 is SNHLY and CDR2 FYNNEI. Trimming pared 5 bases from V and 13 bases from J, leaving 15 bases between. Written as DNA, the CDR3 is TGTGCCAGCAGTCCCGACCGGGACGGTCAGTTCTTC. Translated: CASSPDRDGQFF.

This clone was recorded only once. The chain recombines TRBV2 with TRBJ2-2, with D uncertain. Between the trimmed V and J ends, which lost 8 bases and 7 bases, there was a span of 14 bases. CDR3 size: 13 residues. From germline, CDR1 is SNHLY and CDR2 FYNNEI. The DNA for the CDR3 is TGTGCCAGCTGCCCTCAAGCAGGCGGGGAGCTGTTTTTT. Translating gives CASCPQAGGELFF.

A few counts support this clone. The CDR3 is CASRGLAEGQFF. In DNA form, the CDR3 reads TGTGCCAGCAGGGGACTAGCCGAGGGGCAGTTCTTC. The chain uses TRBV6-1 and TRBJ2-1, with 9 nucleotides matching TRBD2. V gave up 6 bases and J gave up 12 bases; unmatched junction bases: 6. CDR3 length: 12 amino acids. Germline CDR1 is MNHNS and CDR2 is SASEGT.

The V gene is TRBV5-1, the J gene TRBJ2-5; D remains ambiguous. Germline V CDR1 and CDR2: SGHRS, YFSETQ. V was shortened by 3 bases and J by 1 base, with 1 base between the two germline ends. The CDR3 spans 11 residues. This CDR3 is CASSSQETQYF. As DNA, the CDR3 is TGCGCCAGCAGCTCCCAAGAGACCCAGTACTTC.

The CDR3 region is CASRLALLNRNTIYF. In nucleotides, the CDR3 is TGTGCAAGTCGCTTAGCGCTTTTGAACCGAAACACCATATATTTT. The rearrangement uses TRBV12-2 and TRBJ1-3. TRBV12-2 is assigned pseudogene status. The CDR3 consists of 15 residues.

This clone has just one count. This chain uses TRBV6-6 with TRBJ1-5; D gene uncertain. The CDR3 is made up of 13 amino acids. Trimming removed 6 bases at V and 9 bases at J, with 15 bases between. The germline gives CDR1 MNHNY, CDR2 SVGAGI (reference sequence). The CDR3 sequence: CASSLGPPGPQHF. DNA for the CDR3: TGTGCCAGCAGCCTAGGACCGCCAGGGCCCCAGCATTTT.

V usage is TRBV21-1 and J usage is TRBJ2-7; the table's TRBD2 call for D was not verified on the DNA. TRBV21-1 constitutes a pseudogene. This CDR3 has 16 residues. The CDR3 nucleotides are TGTGCCAGCAGCGCTCCCGGCGGAGCCAGCTCCTACGAGCAGTACTTC. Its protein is CASSAPGGASSYEQYF.

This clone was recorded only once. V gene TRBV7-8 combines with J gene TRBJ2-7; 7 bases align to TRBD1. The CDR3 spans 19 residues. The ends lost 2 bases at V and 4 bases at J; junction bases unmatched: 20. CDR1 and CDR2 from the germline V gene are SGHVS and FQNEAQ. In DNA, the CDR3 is TGTGCCAGCAGCTTACACCCGACAGGGCTGCGGATGGGTGAATACGAGCAGTACTTC. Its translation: CASSLHPTGLRMGEYEQYF.

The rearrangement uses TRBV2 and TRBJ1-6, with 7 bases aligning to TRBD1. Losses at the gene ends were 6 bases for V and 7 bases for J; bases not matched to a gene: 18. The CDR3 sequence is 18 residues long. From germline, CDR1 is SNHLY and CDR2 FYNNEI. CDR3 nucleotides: TGTGCCAGCAGCTTGCTCGGTGTAACGACAGGGAGGAATTCACCCCTCCACTTT. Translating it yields CASSLLGVTTGRNSPLHF.

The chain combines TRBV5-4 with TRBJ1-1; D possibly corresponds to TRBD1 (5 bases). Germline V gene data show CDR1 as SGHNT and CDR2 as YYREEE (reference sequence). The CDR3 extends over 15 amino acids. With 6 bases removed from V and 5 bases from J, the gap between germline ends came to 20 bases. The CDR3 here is CASTLSGQGGTEAFF. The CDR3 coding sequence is TGTGCCAGCACCCTGTCAGGGCAGGGTGGGACTGAAGCTTTCTTT.

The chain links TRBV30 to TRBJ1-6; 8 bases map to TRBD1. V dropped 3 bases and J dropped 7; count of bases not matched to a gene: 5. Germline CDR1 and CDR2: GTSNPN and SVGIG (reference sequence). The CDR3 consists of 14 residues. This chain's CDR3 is CAWRGGQVNSPLHF. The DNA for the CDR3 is TGTGCCTGGAGGGGGGGACAGGTAAATTCACCCCTCCACTTT.

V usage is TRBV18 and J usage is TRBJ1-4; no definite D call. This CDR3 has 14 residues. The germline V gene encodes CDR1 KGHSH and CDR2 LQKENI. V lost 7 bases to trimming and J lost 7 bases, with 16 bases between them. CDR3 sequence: CASWSGIGPEKLFF. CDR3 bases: TGTGCCAGCTGGAGCGGGATTGGTCCTGAAAAACTGTTTTTT.

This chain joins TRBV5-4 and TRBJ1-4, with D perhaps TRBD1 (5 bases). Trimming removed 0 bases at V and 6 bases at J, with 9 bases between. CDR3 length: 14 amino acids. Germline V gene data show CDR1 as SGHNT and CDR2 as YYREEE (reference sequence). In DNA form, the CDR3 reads TGTGCCAGCAGCTTGGGGGGGATTGATGAAAAACTGTTTTTT. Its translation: CASSLGGIDEKLFF.

The CDR3: CASRSPRPGNTIYF. CDR3 nucleotide sequence: TGTGCCAGCCGAAGCCCCCGACCGGGAAACACCATATATTTT. This chain uses TRBV28 with TRBJ1-3; D is uncertain. The CDR3 loop spans 14 amino acids. V was clipped by 8 bases and J by 4 bases, with 15 bases between them. Germline V lookup: CDR1 MDHEN, CDR2 SYDVKM. The whole variable domain, remainder taken from reference TRBV28 and TRBJ1-3, is DVKVTQSSRYLVKRTGEKVFLECVQDMDHENMFWYRQDPGLGLRLIYFSYDVKMKEKGDIPEGYSVSREKKERFSLILESASTNQTSMYLCASRSPRPGNTIYFGEGSWLTVV.

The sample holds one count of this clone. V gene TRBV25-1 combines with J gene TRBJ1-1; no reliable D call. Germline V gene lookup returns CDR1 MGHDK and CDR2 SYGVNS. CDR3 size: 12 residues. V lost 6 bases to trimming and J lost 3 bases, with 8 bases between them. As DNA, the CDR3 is TGTGCCAGCAGCCAGGTATACACTGAAGCTTTCTTT. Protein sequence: CASSQVYTEAFF.

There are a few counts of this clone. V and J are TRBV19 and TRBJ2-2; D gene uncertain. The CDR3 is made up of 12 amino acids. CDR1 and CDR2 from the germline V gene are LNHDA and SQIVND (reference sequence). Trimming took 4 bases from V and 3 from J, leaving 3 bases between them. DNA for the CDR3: TGTGCCAGTAGTACGTACACCGGGGAGCTGTTTTTT. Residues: CASSTYTGELFF.

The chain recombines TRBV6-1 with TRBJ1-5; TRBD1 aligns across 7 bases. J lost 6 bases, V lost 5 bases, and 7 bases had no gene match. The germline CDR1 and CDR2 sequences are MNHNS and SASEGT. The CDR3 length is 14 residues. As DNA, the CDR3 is TGTGCCAGCAGTTCGACAGGGCTGGTTCAGCCCCAGCATTTT. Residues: CASSSTGLVQPQHF.

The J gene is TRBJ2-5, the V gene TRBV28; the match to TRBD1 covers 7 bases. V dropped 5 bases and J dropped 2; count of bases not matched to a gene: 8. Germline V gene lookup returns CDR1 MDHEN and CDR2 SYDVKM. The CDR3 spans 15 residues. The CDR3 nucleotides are TGTGCCAGCAGTCCAGAGGGACAGTTACAAGAGACCCAGTACTTC. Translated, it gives CASSPEGQLQETQYF.

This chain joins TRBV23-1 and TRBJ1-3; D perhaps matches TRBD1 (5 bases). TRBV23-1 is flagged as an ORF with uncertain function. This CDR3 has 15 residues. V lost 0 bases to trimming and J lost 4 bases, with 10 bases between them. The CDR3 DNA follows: TGCGCCAGCAGTCAATCGCTCGGGGCCGGAAACACCATATATTTT. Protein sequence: CASSQSLGAGNTIYF.